The 13 T cell receptor beta chains below were found in one sample sequenced in a study of T-cell memory formation after mild COVID-19. TCRdb processed the 5' RACE reads anew with MiXCR; each CDR3 protein has one entry. This sample has 300,000 to 400,000 distinct CDR3 sequences; 28% occur once, and the top ten carry roughly 12%. The specimen sequenced was PBMCs or a T cell subset sorted from them (not recorded which). Receptors were obtained from an adult woman who had mild COVID-19 (a few samples of this study predate the infection). Cell type and time point are not known.

Points on this clonotype: A much larger clone lies a single base off, so this may be a read error. This sequence joins TRBV24-1 and TRBJ2-5; perhaps TRBD1 as D (6 bases). The CDR3 contains 17 residues. Germline-derived CDR1 and CDR2 are KGHDR and SFDVKD. V was pared by 3 bases and J by 5 bases, with 21 bases between. The CDR3 spells CATSDGFGTWGLETQYF. CDR3 bases: TGTGCCACCAGTGATGGGTTTGGGACATGGGGCTTGGAGACCCAGTACTTC.

This clonotype was detected only once. V gene TRBV7-9 combines with J gene TRBJ1-5, with TRBD1 identical over 8 bases. This CDR3 contains 18 residues. CDR1 and CDR2 (germline): SEHNR, FQNEAQ (reference sequence). Trimming removed 1 base from V and 4 bases from J; junction bases left unmatched: 12. The CDR3 nucleotides read TGTGCCAGCAGCTTAGTGTTGGCAGGGGGCGTCGGAAATCAGCCCCAGCATTTT. Its protein is CASSLVLAGGVGNQPQHF.

The chain recombines TRBV24-1 with TRBJ2-1; weak D call: TRBD1 (6 bases). V dropped 8 bases and J dropped 6 bases, with 13 bases sitting between them. Germline CDR1 reads KGHDR; CDR2 reads SFDVKD. The CDR3 sequence is 13 residues long. CDR3 region: CATTPGEANEQFF. The CDR3 coding sequence is TGTGCCACCACCCCAGGGGAAGCCAATGAGCAGTTCTTC.

This chain links TRBV24-1 with TRBJ2-1; tentative D call: TRBD1 (5 bases). Trimming cost V 2 bases and J 0 bases, with 13 bases left between them. Per the germline V gene, CDR1 is KGHDR and CDR2 is SFDVKD. The CDR3 has 17 residues. CDR3 DNA: TGTGCCACCAGTGATTCACAGGTCCAAAGCTCCTACAATGAGCAGTTCTTC. Its protein is CATSDSQVQSSYNEQFF.

V and J are TRBV2 and TRBJ1-1; D not resolved. The CDR3 extends over 14 amino acids. The V end lost 7 bases, the J end lost 1 base, and 13 bases lay between the germline ends. The V gene's germline CDR1 is SNHLY and CDR2 FYNNEI. This chain's CDR3 is CASMEGATNTEAFF. CDR3 nucleotide sequence: TGTGCCAGCATGGAGGGCGCAACGAACACTGAAGCTTTCTTT.

In this sample, this clonotype turned up a few times. V usage is TRBV7-9 and J usage is TRBJ2-1, with D perhaps matching TRBD2 (5 bases). The CDR3 is made up of 14 amino acids. V was pared by 8 bases and J by 3 bases, with 14 bases between. Germline V lookup: CDR1 SEHNR, CDR2 FQNEAQ (reference sequence). CDR3 loop: CASGLFGVYNEQFF. The CDR3 DNA sequence: TGTGCCAGCGGGTTATTCGGGGTCTACAATGAGCAGTTCTTC. The full variable domain, rest sourced from reference TRBV7-9 and TRBJ2-1, is DTGVSQNPRHKITKRGQNVTFRCDPISEHNRLYWYRQTLGQGPEFLTYFQNEAQLEKSRLLSDRFSAERPKGSFSTLEIQRTEQGDSAMYLCASGLFGVYNEQFFGPGTRLTVL.

The J gene is TRBJ2-7, the V gene TRBV5-4; TRBD2 aligns across 7 bases. Germline V gene lookup returns CDR1 SGHNT and CDR2 YYREEE (reference sequence). The CDR3 consists of 15 residues. Germline trimming cut 0 bases from V and 4 bases from J; bases unmatched to any gene: 7. CDR3 sequence: CASSLEPSGVYEQYF. The DNA for the CDR3 is TGTGCCAGCAGCTTGGAGCCTAGCGGAGTTTACGAGCAGTACTTC. The full variable domain, rest sourced from reference TRBV5-4 and TRBJ2-7, is ETGVTQSPTHLIKTRGQQVTLRCSSQSGHNTVSWYQQALGQGPQFIFQYYREEENGRGNFPPRFSGLQFPNYSSELNVNALELDDSALYLCASSLEPSGVYEQYFGPGTRLTVT.

The V and J genes are TRBV6-2 or TRBV6-3 and TRBJ2-1; the match to TRBD2 covers 10 bases. V lost 8 bases to trimming and J lost 6 bases; unmatched junction nucleotides: 10. The germline CDR1 and CDR2 sequences are MNHEY and SVGEGT. CDR3 size: 15 residues. CDR3 sequence: CASRVRAGGFNEQFF. In DNA, the CDR3 is TGTGCCAGCCGGGTACGAGCGGGAGGGTTCAATGAGCAGTTCTTC.

This clonotype was recorded a few times. The genes are TRBV2 and TRBJ2-2; 7 bases map to TRBD1. J gave up 6 bases and V 6 bases, and 1 base lay outside the gene matches. The CDR3 has 12 residues. The V gene's germline CDR1 is SNHLY and CDR2 FYNNEI. This chain's CDR3 is CASSTGAGELFF. The CDR3 DNA reads as TGTGCCAGCAGCACAGGGGCCGGGGAGCTGTTTTTT.

This clonotype was recorded a few times. The chain is built from TRBV6-6 and TRBJ2-5; D remains ambiguous. Germline assignment: CDR1 MNHNY and CDR2 SVGAGI (reference sequence). The CDR3 runs 13 residues. Trimming took 2 bases from V and 5 from J, leaving 9 bases between them. CDR3: CASSYPSEETQYF. The CDR3 DNA reads TGTGCCAGCAGTTACCCCAGTGAGGAGACCCAGTACTTC.

This clonotype was seen more than once but under ten times. The chain couples TRBV30 to TRBJ2-1; TRBD2 might be the D (6 bases). Trimming left V 6 bases short and J 5 bases short, with 11 bases between. CDR1 GTSNPN and CDR2 SVGIG come from the germline V gene (reference sequence). CDR3 length equals 12 residues. The CDR3 nucleotides are TGTGCCTGTCATGGGGGGAACAATGAGCAGTTCTTC. Protein product: CACHGGNNEQFF.

In this sample, this clonotype turned up many times. The V and J genes are TRBV29-1 and TRBJ2-7; TRBD1 matches at 8 bases. Looked up from germline, CDR1 is SQVTM and CDR2 is ANQGSEA. This CDR3 is 14 amino acids long. J was trimmed by 1 base and V by 4 bases; bases with no gene match: 6. CDR3 residues: CSVVPGGSSYEQYF. CDR3 sequence (DNA): TGCAGCGTTGTGCCAGGGGGCAGTTCCTACGAGCAGTACTTC.

The sample holds a few counts of this clonotype. The junction departs from germline at one end; a sequencing error may be responsible. The CDR3 loop is CATSRDRMAARLF. CDR3 bases: TGTGCCACCAGCAGAGATCGCATGGCTGCAAGGCTCTTC. This chain joins TRBV15 and TRBJ2-1, with unresolved D. The CDR3 totals 13 residues. Germline lookup yields CDR1 LNHNV and CDR2 YYDKDF (reference sequence).